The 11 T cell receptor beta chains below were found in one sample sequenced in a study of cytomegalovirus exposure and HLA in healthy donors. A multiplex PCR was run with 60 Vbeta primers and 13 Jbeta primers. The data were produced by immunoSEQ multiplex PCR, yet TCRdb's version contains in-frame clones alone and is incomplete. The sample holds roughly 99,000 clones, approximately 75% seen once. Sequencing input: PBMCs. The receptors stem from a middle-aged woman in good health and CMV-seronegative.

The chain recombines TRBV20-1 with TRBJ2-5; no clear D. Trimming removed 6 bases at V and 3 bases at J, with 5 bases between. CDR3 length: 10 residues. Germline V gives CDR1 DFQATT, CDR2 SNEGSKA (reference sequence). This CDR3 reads CSASEETQYF. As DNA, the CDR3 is TGCAGTGCGTCGGAAGAGACCCAGTACTTC.

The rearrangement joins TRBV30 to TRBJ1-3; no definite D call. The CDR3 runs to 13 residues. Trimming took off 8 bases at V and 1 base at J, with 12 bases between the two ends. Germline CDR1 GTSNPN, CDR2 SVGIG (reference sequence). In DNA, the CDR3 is TGTGCCGGCGGCAGATTGTCTGGAAACACCATATATTTT. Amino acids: CAGGRLSGNTIYF. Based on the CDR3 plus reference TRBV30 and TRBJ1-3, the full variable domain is SQTIHQWPATLVQPVGSPLSLECTVEGTSNPNLYWYRQAAGRGLQLLFYSVGIGQISSEVPQNLSASRPQDRQFILSSKKLLLSDSGFYLCAGGRLSGNTIYFGEGSWLTVV.

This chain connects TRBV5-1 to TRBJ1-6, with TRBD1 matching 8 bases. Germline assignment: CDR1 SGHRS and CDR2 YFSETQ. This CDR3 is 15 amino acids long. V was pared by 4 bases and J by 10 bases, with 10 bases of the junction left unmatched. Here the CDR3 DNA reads TGCGCCAGCAGCCCCTCGACAGGGGCGGACTCACCCCTCCACTTT. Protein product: CASSPSTGADSPLHF. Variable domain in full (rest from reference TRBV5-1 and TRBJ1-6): KAGVTQTPRYLIKTRGQQVTLSCSPISGHRSVSWYQQTPGQGLQFLFEYFSETQRNKGNFPGRFSGRQFSNSRSEMNVSTLELGDSALYLCASSPSTGADSPLHFGNGTRLTVT.

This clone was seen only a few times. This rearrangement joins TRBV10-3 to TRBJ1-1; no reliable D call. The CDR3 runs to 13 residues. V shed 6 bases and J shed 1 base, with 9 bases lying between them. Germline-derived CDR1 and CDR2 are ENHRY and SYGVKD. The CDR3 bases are TGTGCCATCAGGGAGGGAGGGAACACTGAAGCTTTCTTT. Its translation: CAIREGGNTEAFF.

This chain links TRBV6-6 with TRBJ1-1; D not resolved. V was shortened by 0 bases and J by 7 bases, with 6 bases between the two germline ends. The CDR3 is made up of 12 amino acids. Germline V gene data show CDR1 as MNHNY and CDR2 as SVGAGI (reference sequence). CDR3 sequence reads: CASSYSPIEAFF. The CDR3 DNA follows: TGTGCCAGCAGTTACTCCCCTATTGAAGCTTTCTTT.

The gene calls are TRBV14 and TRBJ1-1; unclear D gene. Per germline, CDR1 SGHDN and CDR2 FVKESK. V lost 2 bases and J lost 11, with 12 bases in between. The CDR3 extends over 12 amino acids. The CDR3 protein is CASSQRDHPAFF. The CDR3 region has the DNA TGTGCCAGCAGCCAACGGGATCACCCGGCTTTCTTT.

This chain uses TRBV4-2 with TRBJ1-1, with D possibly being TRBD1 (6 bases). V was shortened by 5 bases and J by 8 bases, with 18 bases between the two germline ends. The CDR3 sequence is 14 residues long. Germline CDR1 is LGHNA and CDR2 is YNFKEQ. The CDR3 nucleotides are TGTGCCAGCAGCTTCTTGGGGGGGGCACGGGAAGCTTTCTTT. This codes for CASSFLGGAREAFF.

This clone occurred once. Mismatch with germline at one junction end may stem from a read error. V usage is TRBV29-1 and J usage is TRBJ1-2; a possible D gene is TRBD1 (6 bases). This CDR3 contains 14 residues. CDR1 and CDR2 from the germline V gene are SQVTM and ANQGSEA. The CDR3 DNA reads TGCAGCGTTGAAGATCTTTCCAGGGGATATGGCTACCCCTTC. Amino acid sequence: CSVEDLSRGYGYPF. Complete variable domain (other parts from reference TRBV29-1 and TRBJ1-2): SAVISQKPSRDICQRGTSLTIQCQVDSQVTMMFWYRQQPGQSLTLIATANQGSEATYESGFVIDKFPISRPNLTFSTLTVSNMSPEDSSIYLCSVEDLSRGYGYPFGSGTRLTVV.

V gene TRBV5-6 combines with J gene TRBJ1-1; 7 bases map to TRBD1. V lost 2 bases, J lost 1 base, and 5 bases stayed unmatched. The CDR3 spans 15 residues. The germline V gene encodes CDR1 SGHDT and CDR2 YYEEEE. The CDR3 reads CASSFFDRANTEAFF. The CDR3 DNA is TGTGCCAGCAGCTTCTTCGACAGGGCGAACACTGAAGCTTTCTTT.

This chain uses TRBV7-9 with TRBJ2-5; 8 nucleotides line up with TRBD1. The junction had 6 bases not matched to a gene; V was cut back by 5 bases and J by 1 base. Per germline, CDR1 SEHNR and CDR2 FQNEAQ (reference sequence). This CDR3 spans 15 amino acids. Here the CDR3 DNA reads TGTGCCAGCAGCGCACAGCAGGGGGCCCAAGAGACCCAGTACTTC. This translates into CASSAQQGAQETQYF.

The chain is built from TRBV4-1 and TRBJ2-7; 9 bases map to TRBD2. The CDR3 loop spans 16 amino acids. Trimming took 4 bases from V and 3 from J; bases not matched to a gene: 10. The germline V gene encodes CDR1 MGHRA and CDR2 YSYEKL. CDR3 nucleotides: TGCGCCAGCAGCCGGAACCTAGCGGGACAGAACTACGAGCAGTACTTC. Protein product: CASSRNLAGQNYEQYF.